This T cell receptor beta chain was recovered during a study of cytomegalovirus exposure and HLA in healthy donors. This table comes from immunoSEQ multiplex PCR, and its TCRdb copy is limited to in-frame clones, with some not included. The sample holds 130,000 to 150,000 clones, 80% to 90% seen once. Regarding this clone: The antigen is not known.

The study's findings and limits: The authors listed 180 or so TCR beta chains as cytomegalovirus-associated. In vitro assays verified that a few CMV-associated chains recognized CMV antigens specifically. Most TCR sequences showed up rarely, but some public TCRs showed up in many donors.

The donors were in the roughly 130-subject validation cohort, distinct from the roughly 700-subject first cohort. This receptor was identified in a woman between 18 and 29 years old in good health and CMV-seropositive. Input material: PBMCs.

The CDR3 DNA reads as TGCGCCAGCAGCCAGACCACAGGGGTGGGAACTGAAGCTTTCTTT. Translating gives CASSQTTGVGTEAFF. The V call is TRBV4-3, the J call TRBJ1-1; TRBD1 aligns across 7 bases. Germline V lookup: CDR1 LGHNA, CDR2 YSLEER. The length of the CDR3 is 15 residues. The trim removed 3 bases at V and 5 bases at J, leaving 9 bases unmatched.